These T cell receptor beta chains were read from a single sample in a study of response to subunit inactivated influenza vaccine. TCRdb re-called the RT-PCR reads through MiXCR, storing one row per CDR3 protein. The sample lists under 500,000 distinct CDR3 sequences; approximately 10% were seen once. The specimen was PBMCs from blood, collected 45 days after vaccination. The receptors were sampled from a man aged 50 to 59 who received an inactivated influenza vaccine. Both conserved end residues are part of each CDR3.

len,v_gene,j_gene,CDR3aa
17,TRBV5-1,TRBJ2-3,CASSFGGRTSGTDTQYF
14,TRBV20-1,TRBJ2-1,CSASLPSSYNEQFF
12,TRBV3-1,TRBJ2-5,CASSQAGETQYF
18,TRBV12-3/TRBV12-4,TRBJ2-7,CASSLLGGGTGEPYEQYF
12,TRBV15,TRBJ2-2,CATSKRTGELFF
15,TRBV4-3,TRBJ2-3,CASSQDLQGTDTQYF
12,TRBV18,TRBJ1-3,CASSPSRDTIYF
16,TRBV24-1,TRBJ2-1,CATSAYREKGYNEQFF
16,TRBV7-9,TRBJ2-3,CASSVKAVKVTDTQYF
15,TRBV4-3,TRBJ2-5,CASSLRGTAQETQYF
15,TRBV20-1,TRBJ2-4,CSARGGGEFKNIQYF
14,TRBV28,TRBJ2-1,CASRPLTSRNEQFF
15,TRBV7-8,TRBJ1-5,CASSFSTTGSQPQHF
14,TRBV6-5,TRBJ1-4,CASSYQEHNEKLFF
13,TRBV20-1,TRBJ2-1,CSAHSLAEPEQFF
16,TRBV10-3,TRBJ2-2,CAIRSTGTLNTGELFF
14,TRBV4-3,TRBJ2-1,CASSQESSYNEQFF
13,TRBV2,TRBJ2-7,CASSFSGTNEQYF
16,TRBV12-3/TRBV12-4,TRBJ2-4,CASSNGGVNLGDIQYF
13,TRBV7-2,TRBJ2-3,CASSLVTLDTQYF
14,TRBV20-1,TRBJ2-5,CSASRDGDPETQYF
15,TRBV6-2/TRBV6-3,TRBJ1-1,CASTRWRIGDTEAFF
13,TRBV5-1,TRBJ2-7,CASSPGTPDEQYF
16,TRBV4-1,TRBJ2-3,CASSQDRGEVTDTQYF
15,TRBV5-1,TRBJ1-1,CASSSCKGGSTEAFF
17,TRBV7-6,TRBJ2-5,CASSDLRTERFGETQYF
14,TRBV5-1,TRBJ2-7,CASREDRVSHEQYF
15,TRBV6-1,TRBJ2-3,CASSARDSRTDTQYF
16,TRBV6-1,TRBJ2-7,CASSNAGTGVVYEQYF
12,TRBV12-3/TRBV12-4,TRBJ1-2,CASSELRDGYTF
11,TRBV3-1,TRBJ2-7,CASSGPGEQYF
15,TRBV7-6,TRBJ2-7,CASSESQGSLYEQYF
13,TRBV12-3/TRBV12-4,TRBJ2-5,CASSYRVWETQYF
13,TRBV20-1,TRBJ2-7,CSTTQQGTGEQYF
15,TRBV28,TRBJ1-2,CASNGFGTGNYGYTF
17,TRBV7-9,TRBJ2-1,CASSTRLAAPVGNEQFF
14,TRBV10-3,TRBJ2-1,CAISGIAGNNEQFF
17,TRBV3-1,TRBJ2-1,CASSQELLAGVAGEQFF
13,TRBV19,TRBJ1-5,CASLRGLNQPQHF
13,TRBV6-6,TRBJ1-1,CASSQRVVTEAFF
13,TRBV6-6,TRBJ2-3,CATAGGGTDTQYF
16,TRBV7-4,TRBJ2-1,CASSLRWRQVRDEQFF